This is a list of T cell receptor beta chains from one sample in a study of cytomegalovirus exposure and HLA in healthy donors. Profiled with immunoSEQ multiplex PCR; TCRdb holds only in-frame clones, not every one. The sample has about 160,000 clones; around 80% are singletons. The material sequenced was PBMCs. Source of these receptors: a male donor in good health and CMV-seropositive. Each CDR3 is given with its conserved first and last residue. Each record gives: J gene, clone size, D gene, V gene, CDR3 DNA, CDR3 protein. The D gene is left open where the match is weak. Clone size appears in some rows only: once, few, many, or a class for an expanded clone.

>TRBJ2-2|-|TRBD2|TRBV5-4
TGTGCCAGCAGCCCTAATAGCGGGCTCGCGAACACCGGGGAGCTGTTTTTT
CASSPNSGLANTGELFF
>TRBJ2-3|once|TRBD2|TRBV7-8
TGTGCCAGCAACACCCAGGAGCGGGAGTCAGATACGCAGTATTTT
CASNTQERESDTQYF
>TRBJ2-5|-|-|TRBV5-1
TGCGCCAGCAGAGGAGGGGAGACCCAGTACTTC
CASRGGETQYF
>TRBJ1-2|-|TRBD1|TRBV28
TGTGCCAGCAGTTTCCCCGGACAGGGGGGCTACACCTTC
CASSFPGQGGYTF
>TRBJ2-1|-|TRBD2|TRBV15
TGTGCCACCAGCAGATCCGACCCGGGGGGGGAGCAGTTCTTC
CATSRSDPGGEQFF
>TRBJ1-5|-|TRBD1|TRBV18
TGTGCCAGCTCCCGGACAGGGCCCAATCAGCCCCAGCATTTT
CASSRTGPNQPQHF
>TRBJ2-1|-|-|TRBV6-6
TGTGCCAGCAGTTACGGGACACCTAATGCGCAGTTCTTC
CASSYGTPNAQFF
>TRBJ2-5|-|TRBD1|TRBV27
TGTGCCAGCCCTACCGGGACAGAAGAGACCCAGTACTTC
CASPTGTEETQYF
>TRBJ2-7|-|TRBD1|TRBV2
TGTGCCAGCAGTGCCCCCCCACAGGGGTTCTCCTACGAGCAGTACTTC
CASSAPPQGFSYEQYF
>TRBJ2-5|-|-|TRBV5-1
TGCGCCAGCAGCTTGGGTACGGGAGAAACGAGAGAGACCCAGTACTTC
CASSLGTGETRETQYF
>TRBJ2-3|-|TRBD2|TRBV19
TGTGCCAGTAGGCTAGCGGGATCCCGCCCAGATACGCAGTATTTT
CASRLAGSRPDTQYF
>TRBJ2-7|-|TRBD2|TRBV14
TGTGCCAGCAGCCAGAGACTAGCGGCCTACGAGCAGTACTTC
CASSQRLAAYEQYF
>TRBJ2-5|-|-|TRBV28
TGTGCCAGCAGGAGCCGCCCCCGAGAGACCCAGTACTTC
CASRSRPRETQYF
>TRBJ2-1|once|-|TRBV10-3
TGTGCCATCGGGAGTAATGACTACAATGAGCAGTTCTTC
CAIGSNDYNEQFF
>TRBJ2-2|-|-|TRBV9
TGTGCCAGCAGCGCACCCGGGACACCGAACACCGGGGAGCTGTTTTTT
CASSAPGTPNTGELFF
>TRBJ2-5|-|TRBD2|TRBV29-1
TGCAGCGTTTTCGGGGGGGGGACCCAGTACTTC
CSVFGGGTQYF
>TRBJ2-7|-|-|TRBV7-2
TGTGCCAGCAGCTTAGCCAGTGCGGGGGCCGAGCAGTACTTC
CASSLASAGAEQYF
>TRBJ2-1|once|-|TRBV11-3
TGTGCCAGCAGCTCCCGGGGACTCAACAATGAGCAGTTCTTC
CASSSRGLNNEQFF
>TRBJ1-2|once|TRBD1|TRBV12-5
TGTGCTAGTGGTTTGGGACAGGGATATGGCTACACCTTC
CASGLGQGYGYTF
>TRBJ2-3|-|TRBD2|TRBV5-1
TGCGCCAGCAGACCTAGCGGGAGGGCATGGGATACGCAGTATTTT
CASRPSGRAWDTQYF
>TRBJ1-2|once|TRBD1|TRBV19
TGTGCCAGTACCAATAGACAGGGGAGGGACTATGGCTACACCTTC
CASTNRQGRDYGYTF
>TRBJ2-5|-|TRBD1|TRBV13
TGTGCCAGCAGCACGGGACAGGAGAGGCCCCAGTACTTC
CASSTGQERPQYF
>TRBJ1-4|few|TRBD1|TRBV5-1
TGCGCCAGCAGCAGCACCGGGACAGGGCCTGAAAAACTGTTTTTT
CASSSTGTGPEKLFF
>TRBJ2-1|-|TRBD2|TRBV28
TGTGCCAGCAGTCCCACTAGCGGGAGCTCCTACAATGAGCAGTTCTTC
CASSPTSGSSYNEQFF
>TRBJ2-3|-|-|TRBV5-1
TGCGCCAGCAGCTTCACTTACAGCACAGATACGCAGTATTTT
CASSFTYSTDTQYF
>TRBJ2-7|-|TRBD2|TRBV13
TGTGCCAGCAGCCCGGGACTAGCGGGAGTCTACGAGCAGTACTTC
CASSPGLAGVYEQYF